This T cell receptor beta chain is drawn from a study of blood T cell repertoires in COVID-19. After removal of 2 bases from V and 8 bases from J, the junction contained 6 bases not matched to a gene. The CDR3 spans 14 residues. Per the germline V gene, CDR1 is SGHTA and CDR2 is FQGNSA. Using immunoSEQ multiplex PCR, the repertoire was profiled, and TCRdb retains in-frame clones only, with some absent. The sample has around 200,000 clones, over 80% seen once. The chain combines TRBV7-2 with TRBJ2-1; 7 nucleotides agree with TRBD2. The sequence derives from a man between 25 and 39 years old who had recovered from COVID-19. The sample was PBMCs or T cells enriched from blood (not recorded which). CDR3 sequence reads: CASSLTAGIYEQFF. The DNA for the CDR3 is TGTGCCAGCAGCTTAACAGCGGGGATCTATGAGCAGTTCTTC. Looking up the rest from reference TRBV7-2 and TRBJ2-1 gives the full variable domain: GAGVSQSPSNKVTEKGKDVELRCDPISGHTALYWYRQSLGQGLEFLIYFQGNSAPDKSGLPSDRFSAERTGGSVSTLTIQRTQQEDSAVYLCASSLTAGIYEQFFGPGTRLTVL.